The 3 T cell receptor beta chains listed next were all sequenced from one sample in a study of T cell repertoires in cytomegalovirus infection. These receptors have no known antigen. TCRdb processed the reads anew with MiXCR; each CDR3 protein has one entry. In the table there are fewer than 950,000 distinct CDR3 sequences, 32% of which are singletons. The source material was cultured CD8+ T cells from PBMCs, sampled from culture after CMV antigen stimulation. The origin of the receptors is a human donor in good health (CMV status not recorded). Some clones in this sample may be carry-over from other donors' samples.

This clonotype was detected many times. This chain uses TRBV7-2 with TRBJ2-5, with D possibly being TRBD2 (5 bases). CDR3 size: 17 residues. Trimming removed 0 bases from V and 3 bases from J, with 17 bases in between. CDR1 is SGHTA and CDR2 is FQGNSA in the germline V gene. The DNA for the CDR3 is TGTGCCAGCAGCTTAGCGTTTGAGGGCCCAGGTGAAGAGACCCAGTACTTC. Translating it yields CASSLAFEGPGEETQYF.

The V gene is TRBV7-1, the J gene TRBJ1-4, with D possibly being TRBD1 (5 bases). TRBV7-1 is given ORF status, its function remaining uncertain. The CDR3 loop spans 14 amino acids. Trimming pared 5 bases from V and 7 bases from J, leaving 14 bases between. In DNA, the CDR3 is TGTGCCAGCAGCCCCGACATGGGGGTTGAAAAACTGTTTTTT. Encoded protein: CASSPDMGVEKLFF.

The chain joins TRBV28 to TRBJ2-5, with a weak D call TRBD1 (5 bases). The CDR3 sequence is 16 residues long. The V end was cut by 7 bases, the J end by 0 bases, with 18 bases between. The V gene's germline CDR1 is MDHEN and CDR2 SYDVKM. The CDR3 DNA follows: TGTGCCAGCAATATGGACGGACACACGTACCAAGAGACCCAGTACTTC. Amino acids: CASNMDGHTYQETQYF. The full variable domain, rest sourced from reference TRBV28 and TRBJ2-5, is DVKVTQSSRYLVKRTGEKVFLECVQDMDHENMFWYRQDPGLGLRLIYFSYDVKMKEKGDIPEGYSVSREKKERFSLILESASTNQTSMYLCASNMDGHTYQETQYFGPGTRLLVL.